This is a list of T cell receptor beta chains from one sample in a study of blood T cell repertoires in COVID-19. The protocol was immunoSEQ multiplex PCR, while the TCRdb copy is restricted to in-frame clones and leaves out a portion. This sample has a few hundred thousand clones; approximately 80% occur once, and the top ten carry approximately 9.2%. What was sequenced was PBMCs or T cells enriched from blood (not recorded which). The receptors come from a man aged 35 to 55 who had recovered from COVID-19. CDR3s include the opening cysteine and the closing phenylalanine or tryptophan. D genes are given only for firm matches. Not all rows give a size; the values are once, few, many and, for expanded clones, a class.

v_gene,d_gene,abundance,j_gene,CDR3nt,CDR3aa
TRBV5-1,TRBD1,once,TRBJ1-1,TGCGCCAGCAGCAGGGACAGGGGGTTTACTGAAGCTTTCTTT,CASSRDRGFTEAFF
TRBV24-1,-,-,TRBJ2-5,TGTGCCACCAGTCGAACAGGCCAAGAGACCCAGTACTTC,CATSRTGQETQYF
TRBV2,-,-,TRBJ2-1,TGTGCCAGCAGTGAGGGGCGCCATATAATCTTC,CASSEGRHIIF
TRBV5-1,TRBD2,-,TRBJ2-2,TGCGCCAGCAGCCGTAGCGGGAGATCGAACACCGGGGAGCTGTTTTTT,CASSRSGRSNTGELFF
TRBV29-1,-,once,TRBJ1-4,TGCAGCGTTGAATTAGATGAAAAACTGTTTTTT,CSVELDEKLFF
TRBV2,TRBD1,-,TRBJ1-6,TGTGCCAGCTTGGGACAGATTAATTCACCCCTCCACTTT,CASLGQINSPLHF
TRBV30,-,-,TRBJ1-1,TGTGCCTGGAGTAGGCCGGGGGTTGAAGCTTTCTTT,CAWSRPGVEAFF
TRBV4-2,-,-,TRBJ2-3,TGTGCCAGCAGCCAAAACTCACAGGGAAGGACAGATACGCAGTATTTT,CASSQNSQGRTDTQYF
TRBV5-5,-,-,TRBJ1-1,TGTGCCAGCAGCTTATTCCCCTATATGAACACTGAAGCTTTCTTT,CASSLFPYMNTEAFF
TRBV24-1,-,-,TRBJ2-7,TGTGCCACCAGTTCCAAATCAACCTACGAGCAGTACTTC,CATSSKSTYEQYF
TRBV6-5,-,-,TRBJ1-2,TGTGCCAGCACCCCCCAGCAGGGCGACTATGGCTACACCTTC,CASTPQQGDYGYTF
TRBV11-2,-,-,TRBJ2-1,TGTGCCAGCAGCGGGAGGACACTCCTTTTGGTTGAGCAGTTCTTC,CASSGRTLLLVEQFF
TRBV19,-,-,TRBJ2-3,TGTGCCAGTAGTATTCGAGGCCACACAGATACGCAGTATTTT,CASSIRGHTDTQYF
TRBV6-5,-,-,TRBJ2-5,TGTGCCAGCACCGGAACGGACAGAACTCAAGAGACCCAGTACTTC,CASTGTDRTQETQYF
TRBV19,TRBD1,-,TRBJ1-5,TGTGCCAGTACCCCGCAAGGACAGGGGGCGGGACAGCCCCAGCATTTT,CASTPQGQGAGQPQHF
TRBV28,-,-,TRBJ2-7,TGTGCCAGCAAGGCAGGCAGTTCCTACGAGCAGTACTTC,CASKAGSSYEQYF
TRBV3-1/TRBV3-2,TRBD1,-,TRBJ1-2,TGTGCCAGCAGCCAGCGGACAGGGACGCTTGGCTACACCTTC,CASSQRTGTLGYTF
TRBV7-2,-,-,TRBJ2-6,TGTGCCAGCAGCTTAATCTACTCTGGGGCCAACGTCCTGACTTTC,CASSLIYSGANVLTF
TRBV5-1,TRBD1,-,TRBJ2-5,TGCGCCAGCAGCCCGGGACAGGGGAACCAAGAGACCCAGTACTTC,CASSPGQGNQETQYF
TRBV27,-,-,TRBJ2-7,TGTGCCAGCAGTTTATACTCCCTTTGGGGCATTTTCTCCTACGAGCAGTACTTC,CASSLYSLWGIFSYEQYF
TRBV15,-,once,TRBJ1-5,TGTGCCACCAGCAGAGACGGGGATAGCAATCAGCCCCAGCATTTT,CATSRDGDSNQPQHF
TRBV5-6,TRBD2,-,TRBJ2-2,TGTGCCAGCAGCTTGCCTAGCGGGAGGGCCGGGAACACCGGGGAGCTGTTTTTT,CASSLPSGRAGNTGELFF
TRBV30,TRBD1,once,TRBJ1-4,TGTGCCTGGACCCGGGACAGGGACGAAAAACTGTTTTTT,CAWTRDRDEKLFF
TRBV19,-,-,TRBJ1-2,TGTGCCAGTAACGTCGGGGACAAAGGCTACACCTTC,CASNVGDKGYTF
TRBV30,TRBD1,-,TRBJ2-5,TGTGCCTGGAGTGTTGGAGACAGGGGAATGACCCAGTACTTC,CAWSVGDRGMTQYF
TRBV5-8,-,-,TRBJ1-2,TGTGCCAGCAGCTTTGTGCGGGATCGTGGCTACACCTTC,CASSFVRDRGYTF
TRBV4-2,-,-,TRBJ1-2,TGTGCCAGCAGCGAAGCACGTCCGGACTATGGCTACACCTTC,CASSEARPDYGYTF
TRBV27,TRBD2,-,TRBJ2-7,TGTGCCAGCAGTCCGACGGGCGGGAGTGGCGAGCAGTACTTC,CASSPTGGSGEQYF